These 10 T cell receptor beta chains were sequenced from one sample in a study of T-cell memory formation after mild COVID-19. TCRdb ran MiXCR on the 5' RACE reads and lists one entry per CDR3 protein. The data contain some 130,000 distinct CDR3 sequences, approximately 25% of them singletons. The specimen sequenced was PBMCs or a T cell subset sorted from them (not recorded which). The receptors were sampled from an adult woman who had mild COVID-19 (a few samples of this study predate the infection). Cell type and time point are not known.

V and J are TRBV5-4 and TRBJ1-2; 8 bases are shared with TRBD1. Germline V gene sequence: CDR1 SGHNT, CDR2 YYREEE (reference sequence). The CDR3 is made up of 14 amino acids. Losses at the gene ends were 2 bases for V and 4 bases for J; bases not matched to a gene: 4. For the CDR3, the DNA is TGTGCCAGCAGCTTTGACAGGGGTACCTATGGCTACACCTTC. Its translation: CASSFDRGTYGYTF.

This chain joins TRBV12-3 or TRBV12-4 and TRBJ2-3, with TRBD1 matching over 12 bases. After removal of 3 bases from V and 2 bases from J, the junction contained 6 bases not matched to a gene. CDR3 length: 17 amino acids. DNA for the CDR3: TGTGCCAGCAGTTTTTCGGGACAGGGGGCGCCCACAGATACGCAGTATTTT. This codes for CASSFSGQGAPTDTQYF.

The gene calls are TRBV5-1 and TRBJ2-4; 7 positions match TRBD2. This CDR3 is built from 16 residues. Germline CDR1 reads SGHRS; CDR2 reads YFSETQ. V dropped 3 bases and J dropped 8; count of bases not matched to a gene: 14. CDR3 nucleotides: TGCGCCAGCAGCTCGTGGGCTAGCGTGGCGGGAGACATTCAGTACTTC. Protein sequence: CASSSWASVAGDIQYF. Full variable domain (remainder filled in from reference TRBV5-1 and TRBJ2-4): KAGVTQTPRYLIKTRGQQVTLSCSPISGHRSVSWYQQTPGQGLQFLFEYFSETQRNKGNFPGRFSGRQFSNSRSEMNVSTLELGDSALYLCASSSWASVAGDIQYFGAGTRLSVL.

The gene calls are TRBV14 and TRBJ1-2, with D tentatively TRBD1 (6 bases). The germline CDR1 and CDR2 sequences are SGHDN and FVKESK. V gave up 3 bases and J gave up 3 bases, with 8 bases separating them. The CDR3 sequence is 13 residues long. The DNA of the CDR3 is TGTGCCAGCAGCCACGGACAGCACTATGGCTACACCTTC. Amino acids: CASSHGQHYGYTF.

The genes are TRBV4-3 and TRBJ2-7; the D gene is possibly TRBD2 (5 bases). The germline CDR1 and CDR2 sequences are LGHNA and YSLEER. V lost 4 bases and J 10 bases, leaving 17 bases between the germline ends. There are 13 residues in the CDR3. Written as DNA, the CDR3 is TGCGCCAGCAGCCCCTTCCCGACTGCGGGCCAGTACTTC. Translation gives CASSPFPTAGQYF.

CDR3 bases: TGTGCCAGCAGCTCAAGGGACAGCGGAGGTGAAAAACTGTTTTTT. Translating it yields CASSSRDSGGEKLFF. The genes are TRBV12-3 or TRBV12-4 and TRBJ1-4, with TRBD1 matching 7 bases. CDR3 size: 15 residues. V lost 6 bases to trimming and J lost 7 bases; unmatched junction nucleotides: 11.

The V call is TRBV30, the J call TRBJ1-2; 7 positions agree with TRBD1. From germline, CDR1 is GTSNPN and CDR2 SVGIG (reference sequence). V gave up 3 bases and J gave up 8 bases; unmatched junction bases: 9. The CDR3 runs 13 residues. The CDR3 DNA follows: TGTGCCTGGAGCCTACAGGGGATTGAAGGCTACACCTTC. Translated: CAWSLQGIEGYTF.

The chain employs TRBV27 and TRBJ1-5; no firm D call. The CDR3 has 15 amino acids. Germline V gives CDR1 MNHEY, CDR2 SMNVEV (reference sequence). V lost 1 base and J lost 8, with 15 bases in between. Here the CDR3 DNA reads TGTGCCAGCAGTTTATATGGGGATACGGTTGAGCCCCAGCATTTT. This sequence encodes CASSLYGDTVEPQHF.

V is TRBV6-1 and J is TRBJ1-1, with TRBD1 identical over 10 bases. With V trimmed by 2 bases and J by 6 bases, 3 bases remained unmatched. CDR1 is MNHNS, CDR2 SASEGT, per germline. The CDR3 extends over 14 amino acids. This CDR3 is CASSEWTGGAEAFF. CDR3 in DNA: TGTGCCAGCAGTGAATGGACAGGGGGGGCTGAAGCTTTCTTT.

This chain links TRBV6-5 with TRBJ2-1; TRBD2 aligns across 7 bases. J lost 2 bases, V lost 5 bases, and 15 bases had no gene match. This CDR3 has 18 residues. Germline CDR1 and CDR2: MNHEY and SVGAGI. The DNA for the CDR3 is TGTGCCAGCAGTCCACTTGGGGTGGCGGGGGATACCTACAATGAGCAGTTCTTC. As protein: CASSPLGVAGDTYNEQFF.